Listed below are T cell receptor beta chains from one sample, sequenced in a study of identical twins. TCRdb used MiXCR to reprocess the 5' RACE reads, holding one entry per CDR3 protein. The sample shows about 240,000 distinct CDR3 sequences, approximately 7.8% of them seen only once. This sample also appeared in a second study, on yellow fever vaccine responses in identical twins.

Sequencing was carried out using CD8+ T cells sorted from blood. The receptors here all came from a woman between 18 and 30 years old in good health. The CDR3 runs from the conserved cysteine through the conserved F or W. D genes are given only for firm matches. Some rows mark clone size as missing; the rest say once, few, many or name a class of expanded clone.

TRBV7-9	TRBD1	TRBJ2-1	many	CASSSGQGSYNEQFF	TGTGCCAGCAGCTCAGGACAGGGTTCCTACAATGAGCAGTTCTTC
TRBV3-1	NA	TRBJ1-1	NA	CASSQESEGEGEAFF	TGTGCCAGCAGCCAAGAGTCGGAGGGGGAGGGTGAAGCTTTCTTT
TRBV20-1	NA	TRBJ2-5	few	CSATGLQETQYF	TGCAGTGCTACGGGTCTCCAAGAGACCCAGTACTTC
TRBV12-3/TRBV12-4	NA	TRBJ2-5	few	CASSLRFGRGEETQYF	TGTGCCAGCAGTTTACGTTTTGGCAGGGGCGAAGAGACCCAGTACTTC
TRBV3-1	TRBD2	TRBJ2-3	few	CASSQNRLAGVPASTDTQYF	TGTGCCAGCAGCCAAAATAGACTAGCGGGGGTCCCTGCTAGCACAGATACGCAGTATTTT
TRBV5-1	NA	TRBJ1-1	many	CASHNGPSTEAFF	TGCGCCAGCCACAACGGGCCGAGCACTGAAGCTTTCTTT
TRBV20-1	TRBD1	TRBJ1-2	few	CSGSTGMTEGYTF	TGCAGTGGGTCGACAGGGATGACGGAAGGCTACACCTTC
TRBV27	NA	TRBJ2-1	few	CASSSDSANEQFF	TGTGCCAGCAGTTCAGACAGCGCAAATGAGCAGTTCTTC
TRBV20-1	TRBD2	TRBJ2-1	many	CSARVPGLDLNEQFF	TGCAGTGCTAGAGTGCCGGGACTAGACCTCAATGAGCAGTTCTTC
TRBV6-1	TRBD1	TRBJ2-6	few	CASSAGQGSGANVLTF	TGTGCCAGCAGTGCGGGACAGGGGAGTGGGGCCAACGTCCTGACTTTC
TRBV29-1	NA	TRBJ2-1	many	CSGLGGPTEQFF	TGCAGCGGCTTGGGGGGGCCGACTGAGCAGTTCTTC
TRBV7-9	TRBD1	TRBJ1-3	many	CASTGGRGNTIYF	TGTGCCAGTACAGGGGGTCGAGGAAACACCATATATTTT
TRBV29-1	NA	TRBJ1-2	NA	CSVEERKGYTF	TGCAGCGTTGAAGAAAGGAAGGGCTACACCTTC
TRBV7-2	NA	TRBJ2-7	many	CASSLWSGDEQYF	TGTGCCAGCAGCTTATGGTCGGGAGACGAGCAGTACTTC
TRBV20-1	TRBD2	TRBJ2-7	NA	CSAPTSGSVSYEQYF	TGCAGTGCTCCAACTAGCGGGAGTGTTTCCTACGAGCAGTACTTC
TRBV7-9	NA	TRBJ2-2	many	CASSDEYGELFF	TGTGCCAGCAGCGATGAATACGGGGAGCTGTTTTTT
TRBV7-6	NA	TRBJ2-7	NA	CASSPNVYEQYF	TGTGCCAGCAGCCCTAACGTATACGAGCAGTACTTC
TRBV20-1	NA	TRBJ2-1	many	CSARLPYGHEQFF	TGCAGTGCTAGACTCCCCTATGGGCATGAGCAGTTCTTC
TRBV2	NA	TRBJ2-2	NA	CASRERAIPSWGELFF	TGTGCCAGCAGGGAAAGGGCCATCCCGAGCTGGGGGGAGCTGTTTTTT
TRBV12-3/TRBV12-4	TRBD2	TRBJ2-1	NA	CASSSSGRAFNEQFF	TGTGCCAGCAGTAGTAGCGGGAGGGCCTTTAATGAGCAGTTCTTC
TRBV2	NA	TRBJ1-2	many	CASQRANYGYTF	TGTGCCAGCCAGAGAGCGAACTATGGCTACACCTTC
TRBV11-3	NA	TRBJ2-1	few	CASSLEGFDTDNEQFF	TGTGCCAGCAGCTTAGAAGGGTTCGACACTGACAATGAGCAGTTCTTC
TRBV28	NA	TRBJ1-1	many	CASSLLGQNTEAFF	TGTGCCAGCAGTTTACTGGGTCAGAACACTGAAGCTTTCTTT
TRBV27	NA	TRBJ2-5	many	CASSPSGPAGTQYF	TGTGCCAGCAGCCCTAGTGGGCCGGCAGGGACCCAGTACTTC
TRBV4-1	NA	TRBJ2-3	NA	CASSQDSGSLADTQYF	TGCGCCAGCAGCCAAGACTCCGGGAGCCTCGCAGATACGCAGTATTTT
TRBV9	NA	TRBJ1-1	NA	CASSVDGSNTEAFF	TGTGCCAGCAGCGTAGACGGGTCGAACACTGAAGCTTTCTTT